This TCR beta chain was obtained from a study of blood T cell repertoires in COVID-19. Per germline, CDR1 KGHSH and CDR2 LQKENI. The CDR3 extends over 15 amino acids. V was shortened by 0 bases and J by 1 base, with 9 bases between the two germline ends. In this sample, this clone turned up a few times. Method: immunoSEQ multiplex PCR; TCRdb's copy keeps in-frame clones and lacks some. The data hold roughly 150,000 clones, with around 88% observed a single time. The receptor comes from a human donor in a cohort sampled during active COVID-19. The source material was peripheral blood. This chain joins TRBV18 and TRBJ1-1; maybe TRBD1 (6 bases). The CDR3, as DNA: TGTGCCAGCTCACCACCCCAGGGGAAGAACACTGAAGCTTTCTTT. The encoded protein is CASSPPQGKNTEAFF.